This record concerns one T cell receptor (beta chain) sequence. What it recognizes is unknown. The CDR3 spans 15 residues. Germline V lookup: CDR1 SGHTA, CDR2 FQGNSA. The source of the sample is a study of monozygotic twins with inflammatory bowel disease. Points from the study as a whole: No repertoire similarity difference was seen between concordant and discordant twins; power was possibly limited.

Using eight separate reactions per sample, the authors generated cDNA. TCRdb reprocessed the 5' RACE reads, keeping one entry per CDR3 protein, no DNA. In total, the table holds 330,000 or so distinct CDR3 sequences. The receptor was isolated from a human donor with ulcerative colitis or Crohn's disease, or a healthy co-twin of an affected twin (not recorded which). The V gene is TRBV7-2, the J gene TRBJ2-1; the D call from TCRdb, TRBD1, cannot be confirmed without DNA. Source material: blood. The CDR3 sequence: CASSLGQAPGNEQFF.